This T cell receptor (beta chain) came from a study of vaccination and CD4 T cells after COVID-19. Regarding treatment: roughly 10-day PBMC culture with coronavirus spike peptide pools or control peptides (ViraFEST assay). With peptide pools, ViraFEST first expanded antigen-specific T cells and afterwards sequenced their TCRs. An Oncomine TCR Beta short-read assay was used to sequence the DNA from cultured CD4+ T cells. From cultured CD4+ T cells, genomic DNA was extracted. TCRdb analysed the PCR reads with MiXCR anew, one entry per CDR3 protein. The sample gives about 15,000 distinct CDR3 sequences, 21% of which show up once; roughly 12% is in the top ten. Study conclusions and caveats: The authors identified 304 of 307 vaccine-specific clones in convalescent patients as spike mono-reactive. Post-vaccination reactive clonotypes (median roughly 35) did not differ significantly from post-infection (around 23).

Deletions cut 4 bases from V and 0 bases from J, with 9 bases between. Germline values: CDR1 ENHRY, CDR2 SYGVKD. This CDR3 contains 14 residues. This clonotype was picked up a small number of times. Its antigen is unknown. This sequence originates from a human donor who received a COVID-19 vaccine. V and J are TRBV10-3 and TRBJ1-1; D is ambiguous. This specimen consisted of CD4+ T cells from blood, cultured in vitro, obtained before SARS-CoV-2 vaccination. In nucleotides, the CDR3 is TGTGCCATCAGTGGCCCGTTGATGAACACTGAAGCTTTCTTT. Protein sequence: CAISGPLMNTEAFF.